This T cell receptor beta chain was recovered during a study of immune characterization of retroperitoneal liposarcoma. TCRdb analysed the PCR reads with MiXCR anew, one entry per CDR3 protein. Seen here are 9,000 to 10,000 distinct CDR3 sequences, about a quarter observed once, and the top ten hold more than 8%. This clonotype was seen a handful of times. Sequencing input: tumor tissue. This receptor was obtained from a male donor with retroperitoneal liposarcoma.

The CDR3 bases are TGTGCCAGCAGTGCCCGCGCGGAGAGTACCGGGGAGCTGTTTTTT. Residues: CASSARAESTGELFF. This chain joins TRBV6-1 and TRBJ2-2; no clear D gene. This CDR3 is built from 15 residues. V lost 4 bases and J lost 5, with 14 bases in between. Germline CDR1 reads MNHNS; CDR2 reads SASEGT.